This TCR beta chain was sequenced for a study of shared clonotypes between healthy human individuals. Cells designated naive CD8 were CD45RO-negative and were positively selected for CCR7, with terminally differentiated effector memory CD45RA+ cells excluded. CDR1 is LNHNV and CDR2 is YYDKDF in the germline V gene (reference sequence). The V and J ends lost 0 bases and 6 bases respectively, with 14 bases between them. CDR3 size: 15 residues. Sequencing used immunoSEQ multiplex PCR; TCRdb keeps in-frame clones, though not all of them. The sample lists 600,000 or so clones; 98% were seen once. The chain is built from TRBV15 and TRBJ1-2; D unclear. Source material: naive CD8+ T cells sorted from blood. This sequence was found in a man in his thirties or forties in good health. The CDR3 DNA is TGTGCCACCAGCAGAGAGTCCGCGACAAGAAATGGCTACACCTTC. Translating it yields CATSRESATRNGYTF. Complete variable domain (other parts from reference TRBV15 and TRBJ1-2): DAMVIQNPRYQVTQFGKPVTLSCSQTLNHNVMYWYQQKSSQAPKLLFHYYDKDFNNEADTPDNFQSRRPNTSFCFLDIRSPGLGDTAMYLCATSRESATRNGYTFGSGTRLTVV.